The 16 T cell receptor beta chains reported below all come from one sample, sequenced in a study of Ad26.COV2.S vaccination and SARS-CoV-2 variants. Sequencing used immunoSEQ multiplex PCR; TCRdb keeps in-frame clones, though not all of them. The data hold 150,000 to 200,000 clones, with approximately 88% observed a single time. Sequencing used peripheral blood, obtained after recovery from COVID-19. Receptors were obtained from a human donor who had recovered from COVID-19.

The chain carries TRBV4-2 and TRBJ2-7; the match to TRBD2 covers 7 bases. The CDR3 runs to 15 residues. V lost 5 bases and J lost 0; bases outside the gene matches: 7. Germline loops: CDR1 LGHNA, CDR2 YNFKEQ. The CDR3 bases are TGTGCCAGCAGCTGGGACTACTTAAGCTCCTACGAGCAGTACTTC. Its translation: CASSWDYLSSYEQYF.

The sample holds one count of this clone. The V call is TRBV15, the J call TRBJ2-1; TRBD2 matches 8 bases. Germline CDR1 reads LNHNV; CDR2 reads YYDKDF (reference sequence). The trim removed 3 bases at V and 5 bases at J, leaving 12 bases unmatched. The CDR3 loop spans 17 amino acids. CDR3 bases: TGTGCCACCAGCAGGGGGAGGTTAGCGGGGCGGGACAATGAGCAGTTCTTC. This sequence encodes CATSRGRLAGRDNEQFF.

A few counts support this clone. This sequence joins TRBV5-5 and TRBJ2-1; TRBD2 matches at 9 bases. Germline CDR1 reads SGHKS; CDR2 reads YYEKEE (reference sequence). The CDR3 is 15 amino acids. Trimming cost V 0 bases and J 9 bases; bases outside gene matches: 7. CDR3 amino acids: CASSLASGKWGEQFF. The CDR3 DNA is TGTGCCAGCAGCTTGGCTAGCGGGAAATGGGGTGAGCAGTTCTTC.

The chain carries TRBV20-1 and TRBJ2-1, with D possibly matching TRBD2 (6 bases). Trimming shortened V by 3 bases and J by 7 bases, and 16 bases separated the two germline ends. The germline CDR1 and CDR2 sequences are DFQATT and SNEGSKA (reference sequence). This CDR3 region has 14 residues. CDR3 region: CSASDGRQRNEQFF. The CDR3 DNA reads TGCAGTGCTAGTGACGGGAGACAGAGGAATGAGCAGTTCTTC.

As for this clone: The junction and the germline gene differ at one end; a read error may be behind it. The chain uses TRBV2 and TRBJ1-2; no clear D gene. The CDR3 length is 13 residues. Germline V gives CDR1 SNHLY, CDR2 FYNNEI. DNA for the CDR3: TGTGCCAGCAGGGAAGGCCTTTCCCATGGCTACACCTTC. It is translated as CASREGLSHGYTF.

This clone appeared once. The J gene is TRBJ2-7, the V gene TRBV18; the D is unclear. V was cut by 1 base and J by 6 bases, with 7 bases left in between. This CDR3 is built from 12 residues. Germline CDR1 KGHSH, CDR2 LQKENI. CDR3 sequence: CASSPQGFEQYF. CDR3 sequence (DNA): TGTGCCAGCTCACCACAAGGGTTCGAGCAGTACTTC.

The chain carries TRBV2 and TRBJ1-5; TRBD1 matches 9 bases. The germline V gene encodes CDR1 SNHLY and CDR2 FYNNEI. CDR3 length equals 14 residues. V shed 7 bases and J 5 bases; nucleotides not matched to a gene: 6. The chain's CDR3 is CASTGTGRDQPQHF. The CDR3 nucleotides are TGTGCCAGCACTGGGACAGGGAGGGATCAGCCCCAGCATTTT.

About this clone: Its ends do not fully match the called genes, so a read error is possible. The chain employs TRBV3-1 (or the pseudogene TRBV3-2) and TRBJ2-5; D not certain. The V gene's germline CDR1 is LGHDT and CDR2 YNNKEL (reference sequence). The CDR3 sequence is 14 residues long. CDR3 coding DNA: TGTGCCAGCAGCGAAGAATGGGCCCCTGGGACCCAGTACTTC. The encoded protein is CASSEEWAPGTQYF.

The CDR3 DNA is TGTGCCAGCAGCTTGAAGGGGGGCCAGATTTACAATGAGCAGTTCTTC. As protein: CASSLKGGQIYNEQFF. This chain links TRBV5-4 with TRBJ2-1, with D possibly called TRBD1 or TRBD2 (6 bases each). The V gene's germline CDR1 is SGHNT and CDR2 YYREEE (reference sequence). Deletions cut 1 base from V and 4 bases from J, with 15 bases between. There are 16 residues in the CDR3.

The CDR3 here is CAISYGPDPTAKNIQYF. The CDR3 region has the DNA TGTGCCATCAGTTATGGCCCGGACCCTACAGCCAAAAACATTCAGTACTTC. The chain couples TRBV10-3 to TRBJ2-4; D remains ambiguous. The CDR3 covers 17 residues. Trimming cost V 5 bases and J 0 bases, with 17 bases left between them. The germline V gene has CDR1 ENHRY and CDR2 SYGVKD.

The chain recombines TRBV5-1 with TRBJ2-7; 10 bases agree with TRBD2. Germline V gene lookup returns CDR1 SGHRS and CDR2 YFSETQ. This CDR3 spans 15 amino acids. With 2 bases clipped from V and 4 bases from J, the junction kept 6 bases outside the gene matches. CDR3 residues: CASSFLAGAPYEQYF. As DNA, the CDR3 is TGCGCCAGCAGCTTCCTAGCGGGGGCACCATACGAGCAGTACTTC.

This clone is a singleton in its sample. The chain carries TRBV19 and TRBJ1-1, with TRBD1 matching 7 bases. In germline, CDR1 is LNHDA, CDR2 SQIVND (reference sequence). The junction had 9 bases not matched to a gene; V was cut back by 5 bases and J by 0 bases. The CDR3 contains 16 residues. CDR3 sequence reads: CASSPRDSLMNTEAFF. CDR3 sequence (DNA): TGTGCCAGTAGTCCTCGGGACAGCTTAATGAACACTGAAGCTTTCTTT.

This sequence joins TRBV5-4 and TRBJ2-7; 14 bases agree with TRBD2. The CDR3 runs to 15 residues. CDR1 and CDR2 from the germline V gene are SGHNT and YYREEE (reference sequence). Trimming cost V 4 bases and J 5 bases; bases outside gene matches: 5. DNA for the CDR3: TGTGCCAGCAGCAGGGGACTAGCGGGAGTTGACGAGCAGTACTTC. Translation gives CASSRGLAGVDEQYF.

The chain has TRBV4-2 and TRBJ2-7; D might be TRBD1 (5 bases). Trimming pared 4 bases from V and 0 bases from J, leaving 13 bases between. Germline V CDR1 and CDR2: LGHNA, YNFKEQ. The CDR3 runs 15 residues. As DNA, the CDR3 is TGTGCCAGCAGCCTAGATCTGGGGCCCTCCTACGAGCAGTACTTC. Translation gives CASSLDLGPSYEQYF.

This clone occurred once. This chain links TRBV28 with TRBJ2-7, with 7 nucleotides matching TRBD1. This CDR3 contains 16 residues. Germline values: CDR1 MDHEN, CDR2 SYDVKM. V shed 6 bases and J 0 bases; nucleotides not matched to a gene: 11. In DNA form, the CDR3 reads TGTGCCAGCAGGCTAGGGACAGACCGAAACTCCTACGAGCAGTACTTC. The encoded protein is CASRLGTDRNSYEQYF.

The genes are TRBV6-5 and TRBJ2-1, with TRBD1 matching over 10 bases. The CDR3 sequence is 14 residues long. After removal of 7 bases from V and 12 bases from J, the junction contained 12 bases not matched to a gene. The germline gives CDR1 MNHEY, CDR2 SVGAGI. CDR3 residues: CASNQRQGAQGQFF. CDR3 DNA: TGTGCCAGCAACCAGAGACAGGGGGCGCAGGGGCAGTTCTTC.